A single sample gave rise to the 25 T cell receptor beta chains below, sequenced in a study of blood T cell repertoires in COVID-19. Measured with immunoSEQ multiplex PCR; TCRdb has only the in-frame clones, and not every one. The sample shows over 130,000 clones, roughly 86% of them seen only once. Sequencing used PBMCs or T cells enriched from blood (not recorded which). These receptors all stem from a woman aged 45-59 years with acute COVID-19.

The V gene is TRBV11-2, the J gene TRBJ1-4, with D uncertain. Germline V lookup: CDR1 SGHAT, CDR2 FQNNGV. This CDR3 spans 14 amino acids. The ends were cut back, 5 bases at V and 4 bases at J, with 11 bases in the middle. In DNA form, the CDR3 reads TGTGCCAGCAGCGCCTATTCGGTTAATGAAAAACTGTTTTTT. Protein sequence: CASSAYSVNEKLFF.

V gene TRBV4-1 combines with J gene TRBJ1-5; 9 positions match TRBD1. Germline CDR1 MGHRA, CDR2 YSYEKL. Trimming removed 3 bases from V and 3 bases from J; junction bases left unmatched: 6. The CDR3 totals 16 residues. CDR3 region: CASSQPGQGPNQPQHF. The CDR3 DNA reads as TGCGCCAGCAGCCAGCCGGGACAGGGCCCCAATCAGCCCCAGCATTTT.

V gene TRBV9 combines with J gene TRBJ1-3, with D maybe TRBD1 (6 bases). Germline CDR1 SGDLS, CDR2 YYNGEE. The CDR3 has 17 amino acids. V was trimmed by 2 bases and J by 0 bases, leaving 15 bases between them. CDR3 amino acids: CASSVMGHDFSGNTIYF. CDR3 DNA sequence: TGTGCCAGCAGCGTTATGGGACACGACTTCTCTGGAAACACCATATATTTT.

The chain recombines TRBV11-3 with TRBJ1-1; the match to TRBD1 covers 9 bases. V trimming: 5 bases; J trimming: 1 base; junction bases outside the gene matches: 2. The germline V gene has CDR1 SGHNT and CDR2 YENEEA. The CDR3 totals 14 residues. The DNA for the CDR3 is TGTGCCAGCAGCCTGGGACAGGGGAACACTGAAGCTTTCTTT. This translates into CASSLGQGNTEAFF.

A few counts support this clone. The chain joins TRBV7-9 to TRBJ1-2, with 7 bases aligning to TRBD1. Per germline, CDR1 SEHNR and CDR2 FQNEAQ (reference sequence). The CDR3 runs 14 residues. V lost 5 bases to trimming and J lost 4 bases; unmatched junction nucleotides: 7. The CDR3 spells CASSPRGLIYGYTF. As DNA, the CDR3 is TGTGCCAGCAGCCCGAGGGGGCTGATCTATGGCTACACCTTC.

CDR3 in amino acids: CASSPQAGGLTYEQYF. CDR3 coding DNA: TGTGCCAGCAGCCCTCAGGCAGGGGGGTTGACCTACGAGCAGTACTTC. The chain uses TRBV9 and TRBJ2-7; D might be TRBD1 (7 bases). The CDR3 spans 16 residues. Germline values: CDR1 SGDLS, CDR2 YYNGEE. Trimming stripped 4 bases from V and 2 bases from J, with 19 bases between.

CDR3 residues: CSVEGRGLGEQYF. The CDR3 region has the DNA TGCAGCGTTGAAGGTCGGGGGTTGGGGGAGCAGTACTTC. This rearrangement joins TRBV29-1 to TRBJ2-7; D possibly corresponds to TRBD2 (6 bases). Trimming pared 1 base from V and 7 bases from J, leaving 14 bases between. Germline values: CDR1 SQVTM, CDR2 ANQGSEA. CDR3 length: 13 amino acids.

The chain uses TRBV7-9 and TRBJ2-2, with 10 bases fitting TRBD1. Germline V gene lookup returns CDR1 SEHNR and CDR2 FQNEAQ (reference sequence). V trimming: 4 bases; J trimming: 2 bases; junction bases outside the gene matches: 4. The CDR3 spans 16 residues. As DNA, the CDR3 is TGTGCCAGCAGCTCGCGGGACAGGGGTAACACCGGGGAGCTGTTTTTT. Protein product: CASSSRDRGNTGELFF.

The gene calls are TRBV11-2 and TRBJ2-1; a possible D gene is TRBD2 (6 bases). Germline V gene sequence: CDR1 SGHAT, CDR2 FQNNGV. The V and J ends lost 5 bases and 10 bases respectively, with 27 bases between them. The CDR3 totals 17 residues. The DNA for the CDR3 is TGTGCCAGCAGCCCCCGGGATCGTGGAGGGAGGTCGTGGGAGCAGTTCTTC. This encodes CASSPRDRGGRSWEQFF.

The chain combines TRBV27 with TRBJ1-5; the D gene is possibly TRBD1 (6 bases). Looked up from germline, CDR1 is MNHEY and CDR2 is SMNVEV (reference sequence). V lost 6 bases and J 0 bases, leaving 15 bases between the germline ends. The CDR3 totals 16 residues. CDR3 residues: CASSQRTDYSNQPQHF. CDR3 nucleotide sequence: TGTGCCAGCAGCCAGAGGACAGATTATAGCAATCAGCCCCAGCATTTT.

V usage is TRBV5-1 and J usage is TRBJ2-1; the match to TRBD2 covers 8 bases. This CDR3 region has 17 residues. The V gene's germline CDR1 is SGHRS and CDR2 YFSETQ. V gave up 0 bases and J gave up 3 bases; unmatched junction bases: 8. The DNA of the CDR3 is TGCGCCAGCAGCTTGGGGGCGACTAGCGCGTACTACAATGAGCAGTTCTTC. This sequence encodes CASSLGATSAYYNEQFF.

The chain employs TRBV4-1 and TRBJ1-2; D might be TRBD1 (5 bases). The CDR3 is 16 amino acids. The germline V and J ends were trimmed by 2 bases and 6 bases, with 19 bases remaining between them. Germline V lookup: CDR1 MGHRA, CDR2 YSYEKL. The CDR3 DNA follows: TGCGCCAGCAGCCAACTCCACCCGGTAGGGGCAGATGGCTACACCTTC. It specifies CASSQLHPVGADGYTF.

V usage is TRBV12-3 or TRBV12-4 and J usage is TRBJ1-4, with D possibly being TRBD1 (6 bases). With 5 bases removed from V and 5 bases from J, the gap between germline ends came to 9 bases. The CDR3 runs to 13 residues. CDR3 sequence: CASSRDINEKLFF. The CDR3, as DNA: TGTGCCAGCAGTCGGGACATAAATGAAAAACTGTTTTTT.

J is TRBJ1-5 and V is TRBV10-2; TRBD1 matches 7 bases. There are 15 residues in the CDR3. V was pared by 1 base and J by 4 bases, with 4 bases of the junction left unmatched. Germline assignment: CDR1 WSHSY and CDR2 SAAADI. CDR3 residues: CASSELQGKNQPQHF. The CDR3 coding sequence is TGCGCCAGCAGTGAGTTACAGGGGAAGAATCAGCCCCAGCATTTT.

V gene TRBV28 combines with J gene TRBJ1-5, with 9 bases aligning to TRBD1. Trimming cost V 3 bases and J 4 bases; bases outside gene matches: 7. This CDR3 is 16 amino acids long. Germline CDR1 MDHEN, CDR2 SYDVKM. CDR3 DNA sequence: TGTGCCAGCAGTTTGACAGGACAGGGGTTTAATCAGCCCCAGCATTTT. This translates into CASSLTGQGFNQPQHF. Looking up the rest from reference TRBV28 and TRBJ1-5 gives the full variable domain: DVKVTQSSRYLVKRTGEKVFLECVQDMDHENMFWYRQDPGLGLRLIYFSYDVKMKEKGDIPEGYSVSREKKERFSLILESASTNQTSMYLCASSLTGQGFNQPQHFGDGTRLSIL.

The V and J genes are TRBV11-2 and TRBJ1-2; D is undetermined. The germline CDR1 and CDR2 sequences are SGHAT and FQNNGV. The CDR3 has 13 residues. Trimming shortened V by 4 bases and J by 8 bases, and 14 bases separated the two germline ends. CDR3 nucleotides: TGTGCCAGCAGCTCCTCGGGAGGGAGGGGCTACACCTTC. Residues: CASSSSGGRGYTF. Using reference TRBV11-2 and TRBJ1-2 for the parts outside the CDR3, the full variable domain is EAGVAQSPRYKIIEKRQSVAFWCNPISGHATLYWYQQILGQGPKLLIQFQNNGVVDDSQLPKDRFSAERLKGVDSTLKIQPAKLEDSAVYLCASSSSGGRGYTFGSGTRLTVV.

The CDR3 sequence is CASSLLGQGASAEQFF. CDR3 nucleotide sequence: TGTGCCAGCAGCTTATTAGGACAGGGGGCGTCCGCTGAGCAGTTCTTC. The chain uses TRBV11-1 and TRBJ2-1; TRBD1 aligns across 11 bases. Germline lookup yields CDR1 SGHAT and CDR2 FQDESV (reference sequence). CDR3 size: 16 residues. The V and J ends lost 2 bases and 9 bases, in that order; junction bases with no gene match: 9.

The V gene is TRBV6-5, the J gene TRBJ2-3, with D possibly being TRBD2 (5 bases). V was shortened by 2 bases and J by 8 bases, with 17 bases between the two germline ends. The CDR3 contains 15 residues. Germline V lookup: CDR1 MNHEY, CDR2 SVGAGI. In DNA form, the CDR3 reads TGTGCCAGCAGTTACGGAGAGACTCGTGCGGGTACGCAGTATTTT. It encodes CASSYGETRAGTQYF.

This chain joins TRBV3-1 (or the pseudogene TRBV3-2) and TRBJ1-1; TRBD1 aligns across 7 bases. The CDR3 totals 15 residues. Per germline, CDR1 LGHDT and CDR2 YNNKEL (reference sequence). Trimming removed 6 bases from V and 0 bases from J; junction bases left unmatched: 7. The CDR3 region has the DNA TGTGCCAGCAGGCCCCGGGACAGCATGAACACTGAAGCTTTCTTT. It translates to CASRPRDSMNTEAFF.

The chain recombines TRBV4-2 with TRBJ1-1; D is possibly TRBD1 (5 bases). CDR1 and CDR2 (germline): LGHNA, YNFKEQ. CDR3 length: 15 amino acids. Trimming removed 4 bases from V and 0 bases from J, with 12 bases in between. CDR3 protein: CASSPQSGVNTEAFF. Written as DNA, the CDR3 is TGTGCCAGCAGCCCCCAATCGGGGGTGAACACTGAAGCTTTCTTT.

The gene calls are TRBV13 and TRBJ1-3; 7 bases are a match to TRBD1. This CDR3 contains 16 residues. V trimming: 5 bases; J trimming: 2 bases; junction bases outside the gene matches: 9. CDR1 and CDR2 (germline): PRHDT, FYEKMQ (reference sequence). The CDR3: CASSPRGQFPGNTIYF. CDR3 bases: TGTGCCAGCAGCCCGAGGGGACAGTTCCCTGGAAACACCATATATTTT. Full variable domain (outside the CDR3, taken from reference TRBV13 and TRBJ1-3): AAGVIQSPRHLIKEKRETATLKCYPIPRHDTVYWYQQGPGQDPQFLISFYEKMQSDKGSIPDRFSAQQFSDYHSELNMSSLELGDSALYFCASSPRGQFPGNTIYFGEGSWLTVV.

The chain is built from TRBV11-3 and TRBJ2-1; 8 bases agree with TRBD2. Per germline, CDR1 SGHNT and CDR2 YENEEA. V lost 3 bases, J lost 0 bases, and 7 bases stayed unmatched. The CDR3 spans 17 residues. This CDR3 reads CASSLATGLASYNEQFF. CDR3 DNA sequence: TGTGCCAGCAGCTTGGCAACAGGACTAGCCTCCTACAATGAGCAGTTCTTC.

The rearrangement links TRBV6-8 to TRBJ1-1, with 10 bases that match TRBD1. The CDR3 runs 18 residues. Trimming at V came to 0 bases and at J to 0 bases, leaving 7 bases not matched to a gene. The germline V gene encodes CDR1 MNHGY and CDR2 SAAAGT. The CDR3 sequence is CASSYSRGQGNMNTEAFF. The CDR3 nucleotides read TGTGCCAGCAGTTACTCGAGGGGACAGGGGAATATGAACACTGAAGCTTTCTTT.

The V gene is TRBV24-1, the J gene TRBJ2-7; 12 positions match TRBD1. Trimming cost V 0 bases and J 6 bases; bases outside gene matches: 8. Germline V gene sequence: CDR1 KGHDR, CDR2 SFDVKD. CDR3 length equals 17 residues. CDR3 loop: CATSDLGTGGNSGEQYF. CDR3 in DNA: TGTGCCACCAGTGATTTGGGGACAGGGGGCAATTCTGGCGAGCAGTACTTC.

This chain connects TRBV12-3 or TRBV12-4 to TRBJ2-7, with D tentatively TRBD2 (6 bases). The ends were cut back, 5 bases at V and 7 bases at J, with 15 bases in the middle. This CDR3 region has 13 residues. As DNA, the CDR3 is TGTGCCAGCAGTAAACAAGCCGGGAGTGAGCAGTACTTC. Encoded protein: CASSKQAGSEQYF.